This TCR beta chain was identified during a study of early T cells in non-severe SARS-CoV-2 infection. This clonotype was counted only a few times. The CDR3 is made up of 14 amino acids. Germline-derived CDR1 and CDR2 are ENHRY and SYGVKD. V was clipped by 4 bases and J by 7 bases; unmatched bases: 4. From the 5' RACE reads, TCRdb called clonotypes with MiXCR, one entry per CDR3 protein. This table has around 30,000 distinct CDR3 sequences, approximately 6% appearing once. The gene calls are TRBV10-3 and TRBJ2-1, with 10 bases identical to TRBD2. The origin of this receptor is an adult who was a healthcare worker with PCR-confirmed SARS-CoV-2 infection or an uninfected control (not recorded which). Sequencing was carried out using whole blood. This CDR3 reads CAISGLAGPNEQFF. In DNA form, the CDR3 reads TGTGCCATCAGTGGACTAGCGGGTCCGAATGAGCAGTTCTTC.